This entry lists 30 T cell receptor beta chains sequenced from one sample in a study of T cell repertoires in cytomegalovirus infection. In TCRdb, the reads were re-called with MiXCR into one record per CDR3 protein. The top ten clones hold around 25% of a sample with around 200,000 distinct CDR3 sequences, approximately 18% of them seen once. The sample was CD8+ T cells from PBMCs. These receptors came from a human donor in good health (CMV status not recorded). Some clones in this sample may be carry-over from other donors' samples.

This clonotype appeared a few times. The CDR3 bases are TGTGCCAGCAGCGGGAGTGGGAGCTCCTACGAGCAGTACTTC. Its translation is CASSGSGSSYEQYF. This chain joins TRBV9 and TRBJ2-7; D perhaps matches TRBD2 (5 bases). From germline, CDR1 is SGDLS and CDR2 YYNGEE. Trimming removed 3 bases from V and 0 bases from J, with 10 bases in between. The CDR3 sequence is 14 residues long.

The chain employs TRBV7-8 and TRBJ2-3; 12 positions match TRBD1. V was clipped by 5 bases and J by 0 bases; unmatched bases: 9. The CDR3 is 18 residues long. Germline V gene sequence: CDR1 SGHVS, CDR2 FQNEAQ. The DNA for the CDR3 is TGTGCCAGCAGCGATGACCCGGGACAGGGGGCTAGCACAGATACGCAGTATTTT. Encoded protein: CASSDDPGQGASTDTQYF.

The V and J genes are TRBV7-2 and TRBJ1-2; D gene uncertain. The CDR3 has 10 amino acids. V lost 6 bases and J 7 bases, leaving 6 bases between the germline ends. Germline-derived CDR1 and CDR2 are SGHTA and FQGNSA. For the CDR3, the DNA is TGTGCCAGCAGGCCTCTTGGCTACACCTTC. This encodes CASRPLGYTF. The whole variable domain, remainder taken from reference TRBV7-2 and TRBJ1-2, is GAGVSQSPSNKVTEKGKDVELRCDPISGHTALYWYRQSLGQGLEFLIYFQGNSAPDKSGLPSDRFSAERTGGSVSTLTIQRTQQEDSAVYLCASRPLGYTFGSGTRLTVV.

The rearrangement uses TRBV28 and TRBJ2-3, with TRBD2 matching over 11 bases. Germline CDR1 and CDR2: MDHEN and SYDVKM. This CDR3 is built from 16 residues. V lost 4 bases to trimming and J lost 0 bases; unmatched junction nucleotides: 3. The CDR3 nucleotides read TGTGCCAGCAGTTCAAGGACTAGCGGGAGCACAGATACGCAGTATTTT. It is translated as CASSSRTSGSTDTQYF. The full variable domain, completed using reference TRBV28 and TRBJ2-3, is DVKVTQSSRYLVKRTGEKVFLECVQDMDHENMFWYRQDPGLGLRLIYFSYDVKMKEKGDIPEGYSVSREKKERFSLILESASTNQTSMYLCASSSRTSGSTDTQYFGPGTRLTVL.

The chain recombines TRBV14 with TRBJ2-3; TRBD2 agrees at 10 bases. V lost 5 bases to trimming and J lost 0 bases; unmatched junction nucleotides: 8. CDR3 length: 17 residues. Germline loops: CDR1 SGHDN, CDR2 FVKESK. CDR3 in DNA: TGTGCCAGCAGCTTAGCTTGGACTAGCGGTAGCACAGATACGCAGTATTTT. Its protein is CASSLAWTSGSTDTQYF.

This clonotype was found a few times. V usage is TRBV28 and J usage is TRBJ2-3; 8 nucleotides align to TRBD2. CDR3 length equals 17 residues. CDR1 is MDHEN, CDR2 SYDVKM, per germline. Trimming removed 5 bases from V and 4 bases from J; junction bases left unmatched: 14. As DNA, the CDR3 is TGTGCCAGCAGTCTGACCGGGACTAGTGCTTCCCCAGATACGCAGTATTTT. Residues: CASSLTGTSASPDTQYF.

This clonotype showed up just a few times. The chain is built from TRBV28 and TRBJ1-5; no firm D call. The CDR3 runs 16 residues. Germline V gives CDR1 MDHEN, CDR2 SYDVKM. V lost 3 bases and J lost 1, with 13 bases in between. CDR3 nucleotides: TGTGCCAGCAGTTTGGAGACTCTCGGGAGCAATCAGCCCCAGCATTTT. This translates into CASSLETLGSNQPQHF.

The gene calls are TRBV10-2 and TRBJ2-1; 11 positions agree with TRBD2. V dropped 8 bases and J dropped 5; count of bases not matched to a gene: 8. Germline lookup yields CDR1 WSHSY and CDR2 SAAADI. This CDR3 has 15 amino acids. The CDR3 nucleotides read TGCGCCAGCCTTAAGGGACTAGCGGCTAACAATGAGCAGTTCTTC. Translation: CASLKGLAANNEQFF.

This clonotype showed up just a few times. This rearrangement joins TRBV7-2 to TRBJ2-7, with TRBD2 identical over 12 bases. Germline V gives CDR1 SGHTA, CDR2 FQGNSA. The CDR3 has 18 residues. V shed 4 bases, J shed 1 base, and the junction held 11 bases outside the gene matches. The CDR3 sequence is CASSWGIATSGGSYEQYF. For the CDR3, the DNA is TGTGCCAGCAGCTGGGGGATTGCGACTAGCGGGGGATCCTACGAGCAGTACTTC. The complete variable domain, with remaining parts taken from reference TRBV7-2 and TRBJ2-7, reads GAGVSQSPSNKVTEKGKDVELRCDPISGHTALYWYRQSLGQGLEFLIYFQGNSAPDKSGLPSDRFSAERTGGSVSTLTIQRTQQEDSAVYLCASSWGIATSGGSYEQYFGPGTRLTVT.

The chain joins TRBV4-3 to TRBJ2-1, with D unresolved. Deletions cut 0 bases from V and 8 bases from J, with 23 bases between. CDR1 and CDR2 (germline): LGHNA, YSLEER. CDR3 length: 18 residues. CDR3 amino acids: CASSQEVVWQAAIDEQFF. The CDR3 nucleotides read TGCGCCAGCAGCCAAGAGGTTGTTTGGCAGGCTGCCATCGATGAGCAGTTCTTC.

The chain employs TRBV7-8 and TRBJ1-2; D remains ambiguous. V was shortened by 0 bases and J by 4 bases, with 9 bases between the two germline ends. The germline gives CDR1 SGHVS, CDR2 FQNEAQ. The CDR3 has 14 residues. The CDR3 sequence: CASSLAGRGYGYTF. The CDR3 DNA reads as TGTGCCAGCAGCTTAGCTGGACGCGGCTATGGCTACACCTTC.

V and J are TRBV6-2 or TRBV6-3 and TRBJ1-1; 10 bases agree with TRBD1. Germline V lookup: CDR1 MNHEY, CDR2 SVGEGT. V lost 5 bases, J lost 3 bases, and 12 bases stayed unmatched. The CDR3 contains 17 residues. The CDR3 reads CASSAFPGQGTDTEAFF. The CDR3, as DNA: TGTGCCAGCAGTGCCTTCCCGGGACAGGGGACGGACACTGAAGCTTTCTTT.

This rearrangement joins TRBV28 to TRBJ1-4; 7 nucleotides agree with TRBD1. This CDR3 has 15 amino acids. V trimming: 5 bases; J trimming: 0 bases; junction bases outside the gene matches: 3. Germline CDR1 MDHEN, CDR2 SYDVKM. For the CDR3, the DNA is TGTGCCAGCAGTGCTACAGGGGCAACTAATGAAAAACTGTTTTTT. Residues: CASSATGATNEKLFF.

The chain couples TRBV20-1 to TRBJ2-1; 9 bases agree with TRBD1. V dropped 1 base and J dropped 3; count of bases not matched to a gene: 7. CDR3 size: 16 residues. Looked up from germline, CDR1 is DFQATT and CDR2 is SNEGSKA (reference sequence). The CDR3 reads CSARGVWDRDYNEQFF. The CDR3 DNA reads TGCAGTGCTAGAGGAGTGTGGGACAGGGACTACAATGAGCAGTTCTTC.

The table lists this clonotype with a few counts. The chain carries TRBV10-1 and TRBJ1-1; unclear D gene. The length of the CDR3 is 14 residues. V gave up 0 bases and J gave up 10 bases, with 15 bases separating them. Per the germline V gene, CDR1 is WNHNN and CDR2 is SYGVQD (reference sequence). The CDR3 here is CASSESARGYGAFF. DNA of the CDR3: TGCGCCAGCAGTGAGTCCGCGCGGGGTTATGGAGCTTTCTTT.

Points on this clonotype: The CDR3 end shows no conserved phenylalanine or tryptophan, and so a read error is likely. V and J are TRBV20-1 and TRBJ2-5; TRBD1 agrees at 7 bases. Looked up from germline, CDR1 is DFQATT and CDR2 is SNEGSKA (reference sequence). V was pared by 1 base and J by 2 bases, with 1 base of the junction left unmatched. The CDR3 sequence is 13 residues long. CDR3 in DNA: TGCAGTGCTAGAGCGGGACAGCAAGAGACCCAGTACTTG. Translated, it gives CSARAGQQETQYL.

In this sample, this clonotype turned up a few times. The chain employs TRBV11-2 and TRBJ1-1, with D possibly TRBD1 on 5 matching bases. This CDR3 region has 14 residues. Trimming pared 4 bases from V and 1 base from J, leaving 10 bases between. Germline lookup yields CDR1 SGHAT and CDR2 FQNNGV. The CDR3 region is CASSSVGENTEAFF. DNA of the CDR3: TGTGCCAGCAGCTCCGTAGGGGAGAACACTGAAGCTTTCTTT.

In its sample, this clonotype was seen a few times. The CDR3 sequence: CASSLDQGRGREQYF. The CDR3 coding sequence is TGTGCCAGCAGCTTAGATCAAGGCAGGGGGCGCGAGCAGTACTTC. The gene calls are TRBV7-6 and TRBJ2-7; 8 nucleotides align to TRBD1. Germline lookup yields CDR1 SGHVS and CDR2 FNYEAQ. This CDR3 contains 15 residues. With V trimmed by 1 base and J by 6 bases, 8 bases remained unmatched.

This clonotype was seen more than once but under ten times. The chain recombines TRBV28 with TRBJ2-7; D is unclear. This CDR3 is 15 amino acids long. Trimming cost V 4 bases and J 3 bases, with 16 bases left between them. The germline CDR1 and CDR2 sequences are MDHEN and SYDVKM. CDR3 nucleotides: TGTGCCAGCAGTTCAAGTCCCGGCCTTCGCTACGAGCAGTACTTC. Its translation: CASSSSPGLRYEQYF.

This clonotype occurred many times. The chain joins TRBV28 to TRBJ1-1; TRBD1 is a possible D gene (6 bases). The germline gives CDR1 MDHEN, CDR2 SYDVKM. This CDR3 has 13 amino acids. V gave up 5 bases and J gave up 4 bases, with 11 bases separating them. The CDR3 protein is CASSLQGATEAFF. The CDR3 DNA reads TGTGCCAGCAGTCTACAGGGTGCCACTGAAGCTTTCTTT.

This clonotype has more than one count but fewer than ten. V is TRBV7-2 and J is TRBJ1-1; no definite D call. Germline V gene data show CDR1 as SGHTA and CDR2 as FQGNSA. The CDR3 has 14 amino acids. With 3 bases removed from V and 3 bases from J, the gap between germline ends came to 11 bases. CDR3 DNA: TGTGCCAGCAGCTTGGACTTAGGGTACACTGAAGCTTTCTTT. It yields the protein CASSLDLGYTEAFF.

This clonotype appeared many times. The chain links TRBV7-2 to TRBJ2-7; maybe TRBD1 (7 bases). V lost 2 bases and J lost 2, with 19 bases in between. The V gene's germline CDR1 is SGHTA and CDR2 FQGNSA. The CDR3 spans 17 residues. The DNA for the CDR3 is TGTGCCAGCAGCTTATCAAGGAGGGGACAGTCCGCCTACGAGCAGTACTTC. Its protein is CASSLSRRGQSAYEQYF. Together with reference TRBV7-2 and TRBJ2-7, the CDR3 gives the full variable domain: GAGVSQSPSNKVTEKGKDVELRCDPISGHTALYWYRQSLGQGLEFLIYFQGNSAPDKSGLPSDRFSAERTGGSVSTLTIQRTQQEDSAVYLCASSLSRRGQSAYEQYFGPGTRLTVT.

The V and J genes are TRBV20-1 and TRBJ1-2; maybe TRBD1 (5 bases). The CDR3 contains 15 residues. The V and J ends lost 3 bases and 4 bases respectively, with 18 bases between them. The germline V gene encodes CDR1 DFQATT and CDR2 SNEGSKA (reference sequence). The CDR3 reads CSASSGQGNLYGYTF. The CDR3 bases are TGCAGTGCTAGTTCGGGTCAGGGAAACCTCTATGGCTACACCTTC.

This clonotype was picked up a small number of times. The chain has TRBV7-2 and TRBJ1-3; tentative D call: TRBD1 (6 bases). Germline CDR1 and CDR2: SGHTA and FQGNSA. This CDR3 is built from 16 residues. V was trimmed by 5 bases and J by 0 bases, leaving 14 bases between them. The DNA for the CDR3 is TGTGCCAGCAGCCCAAGGGGACACCTCTCTGGAAACACCATATATTTT. Its translation is CASSPRGHLSGNTIYF.

As concerns this clonotype: The conserved phenylalanine or tryptophan normally closing the CDR3 is absent here, so this likely arose from a read error. It is unclear where the CDR3 begins or ends on the DNA, so no DNA is shown, and the CDR3 is as TCRdb lists it. The V call is TRBV20-1, the J call TRBJ1-1; TRBD1 is taken as the D call from the table, unchecked against the DNA. Germline-derived CDR1 and CDR2 are DFQATT and SNEGSKA (reference sequence). Counting both end residues, the CDR3 totals 11 amino acids. CDR3: CSAREHTGTEI.

The gene calls are TRBV7-8 and TRBJ1-5, with TRBD1 identical over 9 bases. The CDR3 runs to 14 residues. The V and J ends lost 4 bases and 7 bases, in that order; junction bases with no gene match: 5. Germline CDR1 SGHVS, CDR2 FQNEAQ. The CDR3 sequence is CASSSQGAEQPQHF. For the CDR3, the DNA is TGTGCCAGCAGCTCACAGGGGGCCGAGCAGCCCCAGCATTTT.

The chain is built from TRBV12-3 or TRBV12-4 and TRBJ2-3; D unresolved. V lost 8 bases and J lost 3, with 12 bases in between. CDR3 length: 13 residues. The CDR3 region has the DNA TGTGCCAGCGCGATCATTGTTACAGATACGCAGTATTTT. It codes for CASAIIVTDTQYF.

Only a few counts were recorded for this clonotype. The chain employs TRBV4-1 and TRBJ1-2; 7 bases fit TRBD1. The length of the CDR3 is 15 residues. Germline assignment: CDR1 MGHRA and CDR2 YSYEKL. V gave up 4 bases and J gave up 0 bases; unmatched junction bases: 5. Here the CDR3 reads CASSPGGGSNYGYTF. The CDR3 bases are TGCGCCAGCAGCCCAGGGGGGGGCTCTAACTATGGCTACACCTTC.

This clonotype came up a few times. The V call is TRBV12-3 or TRBV12-4, the J call TRBJ2-3, with 9 bases fitting TRBD2. The CDR3 extends over 15 amino acids. The V gene end was trimmed by 8 bases and the J gene end by 4 bases; junction bases not matched to a gene: 10. The CDR3, as DNA: TGTGCCAGCGGCATCGGCGGGGGGGCCGCAGATACGCAGTATTTT. Translating it yields CASGIGGGAADTQYF.

This clonotype has only a few counts. The rearrangement joins TRBV7-9 to TRBJ1-5; no clear D gene. This CDR3 region has 16 residues. Germline CDR1 and CDR2: SEHNR and FQNEAQ (reference sequence). V was shortened by 2 bases and J by 0 bases, with 11 bases between the two germline ends. The CDR3: CASSLSRHNSNQPQHF. CDR3 DNA: TGTGCCAGCAGCTTATCGAGGCACAATAGCAATCAGCCCCAGCATTTT.